This T cell receptor beta chain is drawn from a study of cytomegalovirus exposure and HLA in healthy donors. As for the study in general: In an earlier analysis, some 110 million unique TCR beta sequences were found from about 180 million T cells. Out of 398 genotyped donors, roughly 80% belonged to the Caucasian-associated ancestry cluster.

It was with 60 Vbeta and 13 Jbeta primers that the PCR ran. TCRdb's table, derived via immunoSEQ multiplex PCR, lists solely in-frame clones and lacks some. The table lists under 65,000 clones, approximately 82% of them singletons. Comment on this clone: Its specificity is unknown.

Study-wide points: In a later analysis, TCR beta V- and J-gene trimming showed a link to a missense DCLRE1C variant. In a later analysis, across HLA loci, associated TCR counts were highest for DRB1, lowest for HLA-C.

CDR3 length: 16 amino acids. V shed 3 bases and J 1 base; nucleotides not matched to a gene: 5. CDR1 and CDR2 from the germline V gene are SGHRS and YFSETQ. The TCR sequence derives from a woman in her late teens or twenties in good health and CMV-seronegative. The specimen sequenced was PBMCs. The rearrangement uses TRBV5-1 and TRBJ2-2, with 8 bases lining up with TRBD1. The CDR3 sequence: CASSSDRGLNTGELFF. The CDR3 bases are TGCGCCAGCAGCTCAGACAGGGGTCTGAACACCGGGGAGCTGTTTTTT.